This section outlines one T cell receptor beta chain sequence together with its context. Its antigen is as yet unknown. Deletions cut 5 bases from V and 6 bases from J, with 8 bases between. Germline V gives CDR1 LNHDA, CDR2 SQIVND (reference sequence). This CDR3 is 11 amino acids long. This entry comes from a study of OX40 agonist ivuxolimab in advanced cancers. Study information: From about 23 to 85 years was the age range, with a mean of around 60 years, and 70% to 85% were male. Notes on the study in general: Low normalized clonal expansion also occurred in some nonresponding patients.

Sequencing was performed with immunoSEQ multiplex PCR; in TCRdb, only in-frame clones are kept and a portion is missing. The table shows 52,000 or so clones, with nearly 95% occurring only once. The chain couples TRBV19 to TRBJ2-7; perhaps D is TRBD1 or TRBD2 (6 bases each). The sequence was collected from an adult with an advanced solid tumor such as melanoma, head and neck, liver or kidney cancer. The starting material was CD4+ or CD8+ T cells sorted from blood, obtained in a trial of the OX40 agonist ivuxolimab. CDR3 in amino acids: CASSGGGEQYF. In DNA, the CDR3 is TGTGCCAGTAGTGGAGGGGGCGAGCAGTACTTC.